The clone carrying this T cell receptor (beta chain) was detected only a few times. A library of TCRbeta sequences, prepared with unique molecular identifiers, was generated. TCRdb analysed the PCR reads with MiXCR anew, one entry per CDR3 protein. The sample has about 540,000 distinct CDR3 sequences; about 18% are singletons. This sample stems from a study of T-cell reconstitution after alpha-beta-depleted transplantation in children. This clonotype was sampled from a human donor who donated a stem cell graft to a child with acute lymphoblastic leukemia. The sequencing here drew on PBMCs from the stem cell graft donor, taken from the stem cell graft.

CDR3 nucleotides: TGTGCCAGCAGCCGCCCATTGCGGGGATCCACCGGGGAGCTGTTTTTT. Residues: CASSRPLRGSTGELFF. V is TRBV4-2 and J is TRBJ2-2; possible D gene TRBD2, 6 bases. Per the germline V gene, CDR1 is LGHNA and CDR2 is YNFKEQ. This CDR3 is built from 16 residues. Trimming stripped 4 bases from V and 4 bases from J, with 16 bases between.